These 24 T cell receptor beta chains came from one sample sequenced in a study of vaccination and CD4 T cells after COVID-19. Sequencing of cultured CD4+ T cell DNA used the Oncomine TCR Beta short-read assay. TCRdb re-called the PCR reads through MiXCR, storing one row per CDR3 protein. The sample holds approximately 12,000 distinct CDR3 sequences, roughly three fifths seen once. These receptors' targets are unknown. Treatment meaning: approximately 11-day PBMC culture with coronavirus spike peptide pools or control peptides (ViraFEST assay). The sample was CD4+ T cells from blood, cultured in vitro. These receptors were taken from a human donor who had recovered from COVID-19.

This clonotype came up a few times. The chain joins TRBV19 to TRBJ2-5; D is uncertain. Germline CDR1 LNHDA, CDR2 SQIVND (reference sequence). The V gene lost 5 bases and the J gene lost 0 bases, with 7 bases spanning the gap. The CDR3 totals 13 residues. CDR3 in DNA: TGTGCCAGTAGTGAGGATAACCAAGAGACCCAGTACTTC. Translation: CASSEDNQETQYF.

The chain links TRBV9 to TRBJ2-7; 8 bases map to TRBD2. With 0 bases clipped from V and 4 bases from J, the junction kept 3 bases outside the gene matches. Germline-derived CDR1 and CDR2 are SGDLS and YYNGEE. CDR3 length: 14 amino acids. DNA of the CDR3: TGTGCCAGCAGCGTAGGAACTAGCGGTTACGAGCAGTACTTC. It translates to CASSVGTSGYEQYF.

The chain combines TRBV7-9 with TRBJ1-5; D not certain. V lost 0 bases, J lost 3 bases, and 3 bases lay in between. This CDR3 is 13 amino acids long. Germline CDR1 is SEHNR and CDR2 is FQNEAQ (reference sequence). The DNA for the CDR3 is TGTGCCAGCAGCTTAGCGGACAATCAGCCCCAGCATTTT. Protein: CASSLADNQPQHF.

V and J are TRBV20-1 and TRBJ1-6; D uncertain. CDR1 is DFQATT, CDR2 SNEGSKA, per germline (reference sequence). Trimming stripped 1 base from V and 7 bases from J, with 11 bases between. The CDR3 loop spans 14 amino acids. The CDR3 sequence: CSARVGSGNSPLHF. DNA of the CDR3: TGCAGTGCTAGAGTCGGAAGTGGGAATTCACCCCTCCACTTT.

The chain couples TRBV27 to TRBJ2-4; D uncertain. V was cut by 8 bases and J by 0 bases, with 11 bases left in between. Germline V lookup: CDR1 MNHEY, CDR2 SMNVEV (reference sequence). The CDR3 contains 14 residues. This CDR3 reads CASGERVAKNIQYF. The DNA for the CDR3 is TGTGCCAGCGGGGAAAGGGTAGCCAAAAACATTCAGTACTTC.

V and J are TRBV24-1 and TRBJ2-5; D possibly uses TRBD1 or TRBD2 (6 bases each). From germline, CDR1 is KGHDR and CDR2 SFDVKD. V shed 6 bases and J shed 5 bases, with 9 bases lying between them. The CDR3 covers 12 residues. DNA for the CDR3: TGTGCCACCAGTACGGGGGCGGAGACCCAGTACTTC. Protein sequence: CATSTGAETQYF.

The chain couples TRBV7-3 to TRBJ2-5; 7 bases are shared with TRBD2. Germline CDR1 SGHTA, CDR2 FQGTGA. CDR3 length: 15 residues. V lost 0 bases and J lost 1; bases outside the gene matches: 2. The CDR3 bases are TGTGCCAGCAGCTTAACGGGACTACCCCAAGAGACCCAGTACTTC. Residues: CASSLTGLPQETQYF.

This chain connects TRBV5-6 to TRBJ2-5; D unclear. The CDR3 is made up of 14 amino acids. Germline CDR1 and CDR2: SGHDT and YYEEEE. V dropped 2 bases and J dropped 1 base, with 9 bases sitting between them. CDR3 residues: CASSLRFIQETQYF. In DNA form, the CDR3 reads TGTGCCAGCAGCTTAAGGTTTATCCAAGAGACCCAGTACTTC.

The chain is built from TRBV11-2 and TRBJ2-5; 10 positions agree with TRBD2. The CDR3 runs 16 residues. Germline assignment: CDR1 SGHAT and CDR2 FQNNGV. Losses at the gene ends were 5 bases for V and 4 bases for J; bases not matched to a gene: 10. The CDR3 DNA is TGTGCCAGCAGCCTTAGTAGCGGGAGGAGGGTAGAGACCCAGTACTTC. As protein: CASSLSSGRRVETQYF.

The CDR3 nucleotides are TGTGCCAGCAGCGGCTCTGGGGCCAACGTCCTGACTTTC. It codes for CASSGSGANVLTF. The chain couples TRBV12-3 or TRBV12-4 to TRBJ2-6; D ambiguous. The V and J ends lost 6 bases and 0 bases respectively, with 3 bases between them. The CDR3 extends over 13 amino acids.

The gene calls are TRBV27 and TRBJ1-6; TRBD1 agrees at 7 bases. The CDR3 is made up of 12 amino acids. The V gene's germline CDR1 is MNHEY and CDR2 SMNVEV (reference sequence). The V segment lost 7 bases and the J segment 8 bases; nucleotides outside the gene matches: 2. CDR3 amino acids: CASTTGDSPLHF. CDR3 nucleotide sequence: TGTGCCAGCACTACAGGGGATTCACCCCTCCACTTT.

The J gene is TRBJ2-7, the V gene TRBV7-2; a weak D match, TRBD2 (5 bases). Trimming pared 2 bases from V and 4 bases from J, leaving 9 bases between. This CDR3 is 13 amino acids long. Germline assignment: CDR1 SGHTA and CDR2 FQGNSA. The CDR3 coding sequence is TGTGCCAGCAGCTTAAGGTCGGGGTACGAGCAGTACTTC. This encodes CASSLRSGYEQYF. The full variable domain, in which reference TRBV7-2 and TRBJ2-7 provide the parts outside the CDR3, is GAGVSQSPSNKVTEKGKDVELRCDPISGHTALYWYRQSLGQGLEFLIYFQGNSAPDKSGLPSDRFSAERTGGSVSTLTIQRTQQEDSAVYLCASSLRSGYEQYFGPGTRLTVT.

Only a few counts were recorded for this clonotype. The gene calls are TRBV7-3 and TRBJ2-2; 8 nucleotides line up with TRBD2. CDR1 is SGHTA and CDR2 is FQGTGA in the germline V gene. Losses at the gene ends were 5 bases for V and 3 bases for J; bases not matched to a gene: 5. The CDR3 runs 15 residues. The CDR3 is CASSREGRDTGELFF. DNA of the CDR3: TGTGCCAGCAGCCGGGAGGGCCGGGACACCGGGGAGCTGTTTTTT.

The chain carries TRBV27 and TRBJ2-7; 7 nucleotides match TRBD2. Germline V gives CDR1 MNHEY, CDR2 SMNVEV (reference sequence). V lost 3 bases to trimming and J lost 3 bases; unmatched junction nucleotides: 2. The CDR3 length is 13 residues. The CDR3 DNA follows: TGTGCCAGCAGTTTGCGGGAGAGCTACGAGCAGTACTTC. This sequence encodes CASSLRESYEQYF.

This CDR3 reads CASKGTTYNSPLHF. The CDR3 region has the DNA TGTGCCAGCAAGGGGACGACCTATAATTCACCCCTCCACTTT. The gene calls are TRBV11-2 and TRBJ1-6; D is perhaps TRBD1 (5 bases). The CDR3 contains 14 residues. Deletions cut 7 bases from V and 2 bases from J, with 9 bases between. The germline V gene encodes CDR1 SGHAT and CDR2 FQNNGV.

The rearrangement links TRBV7-2 to TRBJ1-1, with TRBD1 identical over 12 bases. The CDR3 contains 19 residues. Unmatched junction bases numbered 15, after V lost 5 bases and J lost 2 bases. Germline assignment: CDR1 SGHTA and CDR2 FQGNSA. The CDR3 sequence: CASSPGIRGQGAGNTEAFF. In DNA, the CDR3 is TGTGCCAGCAGCCCGGGGATCCGGGGACAGGGGGCAGGAAACACTGAAGCTTTCTTT.

The chain combines TRBV30 with TRBJ2-2, with D possibly matching TRBD1 (6 bases). The CDR3 loop spans 15 amino acids. Deletions cut 4 bases from V and 4 bases from J, with 16 bases between. Germline V lookup: CDR1 GTSNPN, CDR2 SVGIG (reference sequence). CDR3 residues: CAWTQWDKRTGELFF. The DNA of the CDR3 is TGTGCCTGGACTCAATGGGACAAGCGCACCGGGGAGCTGTTTTTT.

V gene TRBV20-1 combines with J gene TRBJ2-7, with 7 bases lining up with TRBD1. The CDR3 runs to 13 residues. Germline CDR1 reads DFQATT; CDR2 reads SNEGSKA (reference sequence). Trimming cost V 5 bases and J 3 bases; bases outside gene matches: 7. CDR3 bases: TGCAGTGCTCCAGGCCGACAGGGCTACGAGCAGTACTTC. Translated: CSAPGRQGYEQYF.

The chain employs TRBV20-1 and TRBJ1-5, with 12 bases identical to TRBD1. V lost 1 base and J lost 5; bases outside the gene matches: 9. Germline V CDR1 and CDR2: DFQATT, SNEGSKA (reference sequence). There are 17 residues in the CDR3. The CDR3 region is CSARVTAGQGADQPQHF. The DNA for the CDR3 is TGCAGTGCTAGAGTCACTGCGGGACAGGGGGCGGATCAGCCCCAGCATTTT.

The chain couples TRBV20-1 to TRBJ1-5; D not certain. This CDR3 is 12 amino acids long. Germline values: CDR1 DFQATT, CDR2 SNEGSKA (reference sequence). Deletions cut 3 bases from V and 5 bases from J, with 8 bases between. CDR3 nucleotides: TGCAGTGCTAGTGGATATGATCAGCCCCAGCATTTT. Translation: CSASGYDQPQHF.

The CDR3 sequence: CASSASRDTEAFF. CDR3 DNA: TGTGCCAGCAGCGCATCCAGGGACACTGAAGCTTTCTTT. The gene calls are TRBV7-3 and TRBJ1-1; possible D gene TRBD1, 5 bases. The CDR3 sequence is 13 residues long. Germline-derived CDR1 and CDR2 are SGHTA and FQGTGA. The V end was cut by 5 bases, the J end by 3 bases, with 10 bases between. Combining the CDR3 with reference TRBV7-3 and TRBJ1-1 gives the whole variable domain GAGVSQTPSNKVTEKGKYVELRCDPISGHTALYWYRQSLGQGPEFLIYFQGTGAADDSGLPNDRFFAVRPEGSVSTLKIQRTERGDSAVYLCASSASRDTEAFFGQGTRLTVV.

The genes are TRBV7-3 and TRBJ2-3, with D perhaps matching TRBD2 (5 bases). V was cut by 5 bases and J by 7 bases, with 16 bases left in between. CDR1 SGHTA and CDR2 FQGTGA come from the germline V gene. There are 14 residues in the CDR3. The DNA of the CDR3 is TGTGCCAGCAGCGCACGGGGTAATGCAAATACGCAGTATTTT. Translation: CASSARGNANTQYF. The full variable domain, in which reference TRBV7-3 and TRBJ2-3 provide the parts outside the CDR3, is GAGVSQTPSNKVTEKGKYVELRCDPISGHTALYWYRQSLGQGPEFLIYFQGTGAADDSGLPNDRFFAVRPEGSVSTLKIQRTERGDSAVYLCASSARGNANTQYFGPGTRLTVL.

The chain links TRBV7-9 to TRBJ1-5; D possibly corresponds to TRBD1 (5 bases). V was cut by 6 bases and J by 4 bases, with 13 bases left in between. Germline lookup yields CDR1 SEHNR and CDR2 FQNEAQ (reference sequence). The CDR3 has 14 residues. CDR3 loop: CASSRDGGNQPQHF. The DNA for the CDR3 is TGTGCCAGCAGTCGGGACGGAGGAAATCAGCCCCAGCATTTT.

This clonotype was counted a few times. The chain is built from TRBV19 and TRBJ1-3; no firm D call. Germline CDR1 reads LNHDA; CDR2 reads SQIVND (reference sequence). V dropped 6 bases and J dropped 0 bases, with 18 bases sitting between them. This CDR3 comprises 17 residues. CDR3 loop: CASSAGPTTYSGNTIYF. The CDR3 DNA reads TGTGCCAGTAGCGCTGGACCTACTACCTACTCTGGAAACACCATATATTTT.